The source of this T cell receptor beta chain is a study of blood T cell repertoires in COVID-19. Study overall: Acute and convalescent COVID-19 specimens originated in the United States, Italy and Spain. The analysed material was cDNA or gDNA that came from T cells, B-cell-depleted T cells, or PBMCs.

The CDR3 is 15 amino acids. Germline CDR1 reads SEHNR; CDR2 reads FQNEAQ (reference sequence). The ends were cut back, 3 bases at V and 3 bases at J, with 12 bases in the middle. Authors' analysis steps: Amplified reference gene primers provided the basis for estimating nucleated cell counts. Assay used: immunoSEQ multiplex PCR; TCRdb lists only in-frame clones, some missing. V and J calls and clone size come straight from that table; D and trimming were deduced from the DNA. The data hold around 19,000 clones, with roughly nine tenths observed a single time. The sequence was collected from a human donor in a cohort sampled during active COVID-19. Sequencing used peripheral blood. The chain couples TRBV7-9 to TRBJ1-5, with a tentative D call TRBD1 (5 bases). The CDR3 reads CASSFGTGNNQPQHF. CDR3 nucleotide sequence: TGTGCCAGCAGCTTCGGAACAGGCAACAATCAGCCCCAGCATTTT.